This T cell receptor beta chain was found in a study of control samples from healthy donors and cancer patients. The protocol was immunoSEQ multiplex PCR, while the TCRdb copy is restricted to in-frame clones and leaves out a portion. The sample carries approximately 26,000 clones, more than 75% recorded once. Looked up from germline, CDR1 is SGHRS and CDR2 is YFSETQ. Trimming cost V 1 base and J 8 bases, with 15 bases left between them. This CDR3 has 14 residues. The sample consisted of PBMCs. The receptor was isolated from a man in his sixties with colorectal cancer. The V gene is TRBV5-1, the J gene TRBJ1-1; D call uncertain. CDR3 bases: TGCGCCAGCAGCTTGATGGGCAGCATAACAGAAGCTTTCTTT. It encodes CASSLMGSITEAFF.